This is a list of T cell receptor beta chains from one sample in a study of Graves' ophthalmopathy and Graves' hyperthyroidism. Each CDR3 protein is one row after TCRdb ran MiXCR on the multiplex PCR reads. The table shows some 1.1 million distinct CDR3 sequences, with less than 45% occurring only once. The sequencing input was peripheral blood or thyroid tissue (not recorded which). Receptor source: an adult man with Graves' hyperthyroidism. The CDR3 runs from the conserved cysteine through the conserved F or W. The order of the fields is clone size, J gene, D gene, V gene, CDR3 protein, CDR3 DNA. The D gene is left open where the match is weak. Not every row has a clone size; where given, it reads once, few, many or a size class.

>.|TRBJ2-3|.|TRBV12-3/TRBV12-4
CASSFLDGRRYF
TGTGCCAGCAGTTTTCTGGACGGCCGAAGATATTTT
>few|TRBJ1-5|.|TRBV6-6
CASSYSRAGNQPQHF
TGTGCCAGCAGTTACAGCAGGGCGGGCAATCAGCCCCAGCATTTT
>many|TRBJ2-7|TRBD1|TRBV2
CASRDTGGLAYEQYF
TGTGCCAGCAGAGATACAGGGGGTTTGGCTTACGAGCAGTACTTC
>few|TRBJ2-7|.|TRBV7-9
CASSSRDTGSYEQYF
TGTGCCAGCAGCTCCCGGGACACGGGATCCTACGAGCAGTACTTC
>many|TRBJ1-4|.|TRBV5-1
CASSLGARGNEKLFF
TGCGCCAGCAGCTTGGGGGCCCGGGGGAATGAAAAACTGTTTTTT
>once|TRBJ1-1|TRBD1|TRBV7-9
CARSPDSDRASEAFF
TGCGCCAGGAGCCCCGACTCAGACAGGGCGTCTGAAGCTTTCTTT
>few|TRBJ2-7|.|TRBV10-3
CAISGMGGTSYEQYF
TGTGCCATCAGTGGGATGGGCGGGACCTCCTACGAGCAGTACTTC
>few|TRBJ2-7|.|TRBV6-5
CASSTDFAYEQYF
TGTGCCAGCAGTACGGACTTCGCCTACGAGCAGTACTTC
>many|TRBJ1-1|.|TRBV6-5
CASRPQADTEAFF
TGTGCCAGCAGACCACAGGCGGACACTGAAGCTTTCTTT
>.|TRBJ2-2|TRBD2|TRBV13
CASHTSGSTGELFF
TGTGCCAGCCACACTAGCGGGAGTACCGGGGAGCTGTTTTTT
>many|TRBJ2-7|TRBD2|TRBV29-1
CSVEDRGGSSDEQYF
TGCAGCGTTGAAGATCGGGGCGGGAGTTCCGACGAGCAGTACTTC
>many|TRBJ2-5|TRBD2|TRBV11-2
CASSRLAGLQETQYF
TGTGCCAGCAGCAGACTAGCGGGACTACAAGAGACCCAGTACTTC
>many|TRBJ1-5|TRBD1|TRBV20-1
CSATGTGAYQPQHF
TGCAGTGCTACCGGGACAGGGGCATATCAGCCCCAGCATTTT
>.|TRBJ1-5|.|TRBV20-1
CSAWAFMDPQHF
TGCAGTGCTTGGGCCTTTATGGACCCCCAGCATTTT
>.|TRBJ1-4|.|TRBV30
CAWSGTELGEKLFF
TGTGCCTGGAGTGGAACAGAATTGGGGGAAAAACTGTTTTTT
>.|TRBJ1-1|.|TRBV12-3/TRBV12-4
CASNPRGMGGLEAFF
TGTGCCAGCAATCCCCGGGGGATGGGGGGGCTGGAAGCTTTCTTT
>.|TRBJ2-2|TRBD1|TRBV19
CASNTGGFRPNTGELFF
TGTGCCAGTAATACAGGGGGTTTTCGCCCGAACACCGGGGAGCTGTTTTTT
>.|TRBJ2-2|TRBD1|TRBV20-1
CSASMTGSTGELFF
TGCAGTGCTAGTATGACAGGGAGCACCGGGGAGCTGTTTTTT
>.|TRBJ2-7|.|TRBV20-1
CSAKAPTGGSSHEQYF
TGCAGTGCTAAAGCACCGACGGGGGGCAGTTCCCACGAGCAGTACTTC
>.|TRBJ2-7|TRBD2|TRBV2
CASRFTSGSVGYEQYF
TGTGCCAGCAGATTTACTAGCGGGAGTGTCGGGTACGAGCAGTACTTC
>once|TRBJ2-5|.|TRBV29-1
CSVVEADRGRSETQYF
TGCAGCGTTGTAGAGGCGGACCGGGGGCGCTCAGAGACCCAGTACTTC
>.|TRBJ2-5|TRBD2|TRBV7-6
CASSLGSGRYQETQYF
TGTGCCAGCAGCTTAGGTTCCGGGAGGTACCAAGAGACCCAGTACTTC
>.|TRBJ1-5|.|TRBV6-6
CASSYLGKYQPQHF
TGTGCCAGCAGTTACCTAGGGAAGTACCAGCCCCAGCATTTT
>.|TRBJ2-6|.|TRBV29-1
CSVVSTGANVLTF
TGCAGCGTCGTTTCGACTGGGGCCAACGTCCTGACTTTC
>many|TRBJ2-2|.|TRBV20-1
CSARGTGELFF
TGCAGCGCCAGGGGCACCGGGGAGCTGTTTTTT
>.|TRBJ2-7|.|TRBV10-3
CAISGRTNTGEQYF
TGTGCCATCAGTGGCAGGACGAACACCGGGGAGCAGTACTTC
>many|TRBJ2-7|.|TRBV29-1
CSVVPGTYEQYF
TGCAGCGTTGTGCCGGGAACCTACGAGCAGTACTTC
>.|TRBJ1-4|.|TRBV4-2
CASSAYTGTVEKLFF
TGTGCCAGCAGCGCCTACACCGGGACGGTAGAAAAACTGTTTTTT
>.|TRBJ2-6|.|TRBV5-1
CASSFFSGASSGANVLTF
TGCGCCAGCAGCTTTTTTTCAGGGGCTTCCTCTGGGGCCAACGTCCTGACTTTC
>many|TRBJ2-7|TRBD2|TRBV20-1
CSARGTSLGEQYF
TGCAGTGCTAGGGGGACTAGTCTCGGCGAGCAGTACTTC
>.|TRBJ2-2|TRBD2|TRBV11-2
CASSLGASGRVIGELFF
TGTGCCAGCAGCTTAGGTGCCAGCGGGAGGGTAATCGGGGAGCTGTTTTTT
>few|TRBJ1-3|.|TRBV30
CAWSPTGNTIYF
TGTGCCTGGTCCCCCACCGGAAACACCATATATTTT
>.|TRBJ2-5|TRBD2|TRBV7-2
CASSLTRTSEYTGELYF
TGTGCCAGCAGCTTAACGAGGACTAGCGAATACACCGGGGAGCTGTACTTC
>many|TRBJ2-7|.|TRBV10-3
CAISPEGGGYHYEQYF
TGTGCCATCAGCCCTGAGGGGGGAGGATATCACTACGAGCAGTACTTC
>.|TRBJ1-5|.|TRBV6-5
CATDAGVLNQPQHF
TGTGCCACCGACGCCGGGGTGCTCAATCAGCCCCAGCATTTT
>many|TRBJ2-7|TRBD2|TRBV7-9
CASSRTSGRGGSYEQYF
TGTGCCAGCAGCCGGACTAGCGGGAGAGGAGGGTCCTACGAGCAGTACTTC
>.|TRBJ1-1|.|TRBV18
CASSTRGQNTEAFF
TGTGCCAGCTCAACCCGCGGACAGAACACTGAAGCTTTCTTT
>.|TRBJ2-5|.|TRBV7-4
CASSPSPGGYQETQYF
TGTGCCAGCAGCCCCAGCCCGGGGGGCTACCAAGAGACCCAGTACTTC
>.|TRBJ1-1|TRBD1|TRBV7-9
CASSPGLQGAEAFF
TGCGCCAGCAGTCCGGGCCTCCAGGGGGCTGAAGCTTTCTTT
>many|TRBJ1-4|.|TRBV12-3/TRBV12-4
CASSFQVFPEKLFF
TGTGCCAGCAGTTTCCAGGTCTTTCCTGAAAAACTGTTTTTT
>many|TRBJ1-1|.|TRBV7-2
CASSLAIGANTEAFF
TGTGCCAGCAGCTTAGCGATAGGGGCGAACACTGAAGCTTTCTTT
>.|TRBJ2-2|.|TRBV9
CASSVAVGTAGELFF
TGTGCCAGCAGCGTAGCAGTAGGGACGGCCGGGGAGCTGTTTTTT
>many|TRBJ2-7|TRBD1|TRBV7-9
CASSPGAGTERGEQYF
TGTGCCAGCAGCCCAGGAGCCGGGACAGAACGCGGCGAGCAGTACTTC
>many|TRBJ2-5|.|TRBV14
CASSQALETQYF
TGTGCCAGCAGCCAAGCTTTGGAGACCCAGTACTTC
>.|TRBJ1-2|.|TRBV2
CASSTYRTDSNYGYTF
TGTGCCAGCAGTACCTACCGGACAGACTCTAACTATGGCTACACCTTC
>.|TRBJ2-1|.|TRBV29-1
CSVEGTGTIEQFF
TGCAGCGTTGAAGGGACAGGGACTATTGAGCAGTTCTTC
>.|TRBJ1-6|.|TRBV7-2
CASSFQLYSSPLHF
TGTGCCAGCAGCTTCCAGCTCTATAGTTCACCCCTCCACTTT
>many|TRBJ2-5|.|TRBV20-1
CSASLPEAQETQYF
TGCAGTGCTAGCCTCCCAGAGGCCCAAGAGACCCAGTACTTC